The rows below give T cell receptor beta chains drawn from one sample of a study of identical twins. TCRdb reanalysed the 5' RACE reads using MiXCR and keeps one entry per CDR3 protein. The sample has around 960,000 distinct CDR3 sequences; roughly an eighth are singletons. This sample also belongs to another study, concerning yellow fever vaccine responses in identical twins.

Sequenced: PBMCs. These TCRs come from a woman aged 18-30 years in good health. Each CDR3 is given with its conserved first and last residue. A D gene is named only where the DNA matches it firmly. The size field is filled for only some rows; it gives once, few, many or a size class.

cdr3_nt: TGTGCCAGCAGCTACGGGACTAGCGGGAGGGTATCCTACGAGCAGTACTTC
cdr3_aa: CASSYGTSGRVSYEQYF
v_call: TRBV5-6
clone_size: .
j_call: TRBJ2-7
d_call: TRBD2

cdr3_nt: TGCAGCGTTCGGGTCACCTTCGCGAACACCGGGGAGCTGTTTTTT
cdr3_aa: CSVRVTFANTGELFF
v_call: TRBV29-1
clone_size: .
j_call: TRBJ2-2
d_call: .

cdr3_nt: TGTGCCAGCAGAAGGACTAGCTACACCGGGGAGCTGTTTTTT
cdr3_aa: CASRRTSYTGELFF
v_call: TRBV2
clone_size: .
j_call: TRBJ2-2
d_call: TRBD2

cdr3_nt: TGCGCCAGCACCGACGGACAATCCTACAATGAGCAGTTCTTC
cdr3_aa: CASTDGQSYNEQFF
v_call: TRBV5-1
clone_size: few
j_call: TRBJ2-1
d_call: .

cdr3_nt: TGTGCCAGCAGACTAGCGGTCTCCTACGAGCAGTACTTC
cdr3_aa: CASRLAVSYEQYF
v_call: TRBV6-1
clone_size: .
j_call: TRBJ2-7
d_call: TRBD2

cdr3_nt: TGTGCCACCAGCAGAGTCCTAGAGGGCGGGGAGCTGTTTTTT
cdr3_aa: CATSRVLEGGELFF
v_call: TRBV15
clone_size: .
j_call: TRBJ2-2
d_call: .

cdr3_nt: TGTGCCAGCTCGCTAACTAGCGGGAGCATCTACAATGAGCAGTTCTTC
cdr3_aa: CASSLTSGSIYNEQFF
v_call: TRBV18
clone_size: .
j_call: TRBJ2-1
d_call: TRBD2

cdr3_nt: TGTGCCAGCTCACCACCCACAGCGCGGGGGACCGGGGAGCTGTTTTTT
cdr3_aa: CASSPPTARGTGELFF
v_call: TRBV18
clone_size: once
j_call: TRBJ2-2
d_call: TRBD2

cdr3_nt: TGCAGTGCTAAAGCCGGGACAACATTTCAGCCCCAGCATTTT
cdr3_aa: CSAKAGTTFQPQHF
v_call: TRBV20-1
clone_size: .
j_call: TRBJ1-5
d_call: .

cdr3_nt: TGCGCCAGCAGCTTGGCCGGACTAGCGGGAGGTCGGGGGGAAAACATTCAGTACTTC
cdr3_aa: CASSLAGLAGGRGENIQYF
v_call: TRBV5-1
clone_size: .
j_call: TRBJ2-4
d_call: TRBD2

cdr3_nt: TGTGCCAGCAGCCATGAGGGGGCCAGAGAGACCCAGTACTTC
cdr3_aa: CASSHEGARETQYF
v_call: TRBV3-1
clone_size: few
j_call: TRBJ2-5
d_call: TRBD1

cdr3_nt: TGCAGTGGGGGGCTGGTGGGCCGGTCCTACAATGAGCAGTTCTTC
cdr3_aa: CSGGLVGRSYNEQFF
v_call: TRBV20-1
clone_size: many
j_call: TRBJ2-1
d_call: .

cdr3_nt: TGTGCCAGCAGTTTAGCGGCCCGGGGACTAGCGTTATTGAACACCGGGGAGCTGTTTTTT
cdr3_aa: CASSLAARGLALLNTGELFF
v_call: TRBV12-3/TRBV12-4
clone_size: .
j_call: TRBJ2-2
d_call: TRBD2

cdr3_nt: TGTGCCAGCAGCGCCGGGGACAGAAACTATGGCTACACCTTC
cdr3_aa: CASSAGDRNYGYTF
v_call: TRBV7-9
clone_size: few
j_call: TRBJ1-2
d_call: TRBD1

cdr3_nt: TGTGCCAGCAGTTTAAGAGGGCCGGCGGGGGGGGATACGCAGTATTTT
cdr3_aa: CASSLRGPAGGDTQYF
v_call: TRBV12-3/TRBV12-4
clone_size: .
j_call: TRBJ2-3
d_call: TRBD2

cdr3_nt: TGCGCCAGCAGCCGCTCCGTGGATAACACAGATACGCAGTATTTT
cdr3_aa: CASSRSVDNTDTQYF
v_call: TRBV5-1
clone_size: few
j_call: TRBJ2-3
d_call: .

cdr3_nt: TGCGCCAGCAGCCCTCCGGGAAAGATGGACTACGAGCAGTACTTC
cdr3_aa: CASSPPGKMDYEQYF
v_call: TRBV5-1
clone_size: .
j_call: TRBJ2-7
d_call: .

cdr3_nt: TGTGCCAGCAGTTACACCTACACAGGAGGAGAGAACACCGGGGAGCTGTTTTTT
cdr3_aa: CASSYTYTGGENTGELFF
v_call: TRBV6-5
clone_size: many
j_call: TRBJ2-2
d_call: .

cdr3_nt: TGTGCCAGCAGAGTTCTTTATCCCTCCGGGAGTAGCACAGATACGCAGTATTTT
cdr3_aa: CASRVLYPSGSSTDTQYF
v_call: TRBV27
clone_size: few
j_call: TRBJ2-3
d_call: .

cdr3_nt: TGCGCCAGCGGAGGAGGGGGGGTGCGCGAGCAGTACTTC
cdr3_aa: CASGGGGVREQYF
v_call: TRBV5-1
clone_size: few
j_call: TRBJ2-7
d_call: .